This is a list of T cell receptor beta chains from one sample in a study of CD8+CD57+ T cells in acquired aplastic anemia. TCRdb recomputed calls from the reads with MiXCR, one row per CDR3 protein. Of about 160,000 distinct CDR3 sequences listed, 71% were seen once; the top ten hold 45% to 60%. Sequencing used sorted CD4+, CD8+, or CD8+CD57+ T cells (not recorded which) from PBMCs. These receptors came from a human donor with aplastic anemia. Each CDR3 is given with its conserved first and last residue. The D gene is left open where the match is weak. For some rows the clone size is stated as once, few or many, or as a class when expanded; others skip it.

cdr3_aa: CASSAAPDSPLHF
cdr3_nt: TGCGCCAGCAGCGCGGCACCGGATTCACCCCTCCACTTT
j_call: TRBJ1-6
d_call: NA
clone_size: NA
v_call: TRBV5-1

cdr3_aa: CASSISRGKGYNEQFF
cdr3_nt: TGTGCCAGTAGTATCTCACGGGGGAAGGGTTACAATGAGCAGTTCTTC
j_call: TRBJ2-1
d_call: NA
clone_size: NA
v_call: TRBV19

cdr3_aa: CASSYFPHRTANQPQHF
cdr3_nt: TGTGCCAGCAGTTACTTCCCCCATCGGACAGCGAATCAGCCCCAGCATTTT
j_call: TRBJ1-5
d_call: NA
clone_size: many
v_call: TRBV6-5

cdr3_aa: CSAPGTGQFF
cdr3_nt: TGCAGTGCTCCCGGGACAGGGCAGTTCTTC
j_call: TRBJ2-1
d_call: TRBD1
clone_size: NA
v_call: TRBV20-1

cdr3_aa: CSVVEGASSGNTIYF
cdr3_nt: TGCAGCGTTGTGGAAGGTGCAAGCTCTGGAAACACCATATATTTT
j_call: TRBJ1-3
d_call: NA
clone_size: NA
v_call: TRBV29-1

cdr3_aa: CASSLVGQLRGAGETQYF
cdr3_nt: TGTGCCAGCAGCTTAGTCGGGCAATTGAGAGGTGCGGGGGAGACCCAGTACTTC
j_call: TRBJ2-5
d_call: NA
clone_size: NA
v_call: TRBV7-2

cdr3_aa: CASSAGLKAGETQYF
cdr3_nt: TGTGCCAGCAGTGCGGGTCTCAAAGCAGGAGAGACCCAGTACTTC
j_call: TRBJ2-5
d_call: NA
clone_size: NA
v_call: TRBV25-1

cdr3_aa: CASSALAPGTDTQYF
cdr3_nt: TGTGCCAGCAGCGCCCTAGCGCCAGGCACAGATACGCAGTATTTT
j_call: TRBJ2-3
d_call: NA
clone_size: NA
v_call: TRBV9

cdr3_aa: CASSGQGGGQPQHF
cdr3_nt: TGTGCCAGCAGTGGACAGGGGGGCGGTCAGCCCCAGCATTTT
j_call: TRBJ1-5
d_call: TRBD1
clone_size: NA
v_call: TRBV2

cdr3_aa: CSARSENTEAFF
cdr3_nt: TGCAGTGCTAGATCTGAGAACACTGAAGCTTTCTTT
j_call: TRBJ1-1
d_call: NA
clone_size: few
v_call: TRBV20-1

cdr3_aa: CASSLTLEGDTQYF
cdr3_nt: TGTGCCAGCAGCTTAACTCTTGAGGGAGATACGCAGTATTTT
j_call: TRBJ2-3
d_call: NA
clone_size: NA
v_call: TRBV7-6

cdr3_aa: CSANLAIRTDTQYF
cdr3_nt: TGCAGTGCTAATCTAGCGATCCGCACAGATACGCAGTATTTT
j_call: TRBJ2-3
d_call: NA
clone_size: NA
v_call: TRBV20-1